These T cell receptor beta chains were read from a single sample in a study of CD8 T cells in Susac syndrome. TCRdb redid the calling of the immunoSEQ multiplex PCR reads with MiXCR, one entry per CDR3 protein. Of hundreds of thousands of distinct CDR3 sequences in the sample, approximately 94% are singletons; the top ten hold roughly 0.14%. The sample comprised CD4+ T cells from PBMCs. These receptors all come from a human donor with Susac syndrome. The CDR3 runs from the conserved cysteine through the conserved F or W. A D gene is named only where the DNA matches it firmly. Only part of the rows carry a size: once, few, many, or a class if the clone is expanded.

length | J | size | V | D | DNA | CDR3
16 | TRBJ2-3 | . | TRBV6-6 | . | TGTGCCAGCAGTTCGTCTCCCCTAGCCCGCACAGATACGCAGTATTTT | CASSSSPLARTDTQYF
17 | TRBJ2-1 | . | TRBV4-3 | TRBD2 | TGCGCCAGCAGCCTAAACGGAGCGGGGGGGCCCTACAATGAGCAGTTCTTC | CASSLNGAGGPYNEQFF
14 | TRBJ1-1 | . | TRBV10-3 | . | TGTGCCATCAGTAATCGGGGAACTGACACTGAAGCTTTCTTT | CAISNRGTDTEAFF
15 | TRBJ1-3 | . | TRBV9 | . | TGTGCCAGCAGCGTATCGGACAGCTCTGGAAACACCATATATTTT | CASSVSDSSGNTIYF
13 | TRBJ1-2 | . | TRBV6-5 | . | TGTGCCTGCGTACCTTTCTCGGGGGGAGGCTACACCTTC | CACVPFSGGGYTF
11 | TRBJ2-1 | once | TRBV6-1 | . | TGTGCCAGCAGTGATGTCCCGCGGCAGTTCTTC | CASSDVPRQFF
15 | TRBJ2-3 | once | TRBV25-1 | . | TGTGCCACCACCTATCCGGGGGTTATGACAGATACGCAGTATTTT | CATTYPGVMTDTQYF
14 | TRBJ2-7 | . | TRBV20-1 | . | TGCAGTGCTAGAGATCGCGAGAGCTCCTACGAGCAGTACTTC | CSARDRESSYEQYF
14 | TRBJ2-7 | . | TRBV4-3 | . | TGCGCCAGCAGCCAAGATGGGTCCGGGGACGAGCAGTACTTC | CASSQDGSGDEQYF
15 | TRBJ2-1 | . | TRBV3-1 | TRBD1 | TGTGCCAGCAGCCCACGGACAGGGGGGTACAATGAGCAGTTCTTC | CASSPRTGGYNEQFF
14 | TRBJ1-1 | . | TRBV6-5 | . | TGTGCCAGCAGTACCCGGGGGGGGAACACTGAAGCTTTCTTT | CASSTRGGNTEAFF
15 | TRBJ2-5 | once | TRBV15 | TRBD1 | TGTGCCACCAGCAGAAGGACAGGGGCCGAAGAGACCCAGTACTTC | CATSRRTGAEETQYF
16 | TRBJ2-1 | . | TRBV4-2 | TRBD1 | TGTGCCAGCAGCTCCCCGGGACAGGGGATCTACAATGAGCAGTTCTTC | CASSSPGQGIYNEQFF
15 | TRBJ2-2 | . | TRBV5-1 | TRBD2 | TGCGCCAGCAGCTTGACGGGGGGGTCGCCCGGGGAGCTGTTTTTT | CASSLTGGSPGELFF
13 | TRBJ1-1 | . | TRBV30 | . | TGTGCCTGGTTGACAACGCCGAACACTGAAGCTTTCTTT | CAWLTTPNTEAFF
14 | TRBJ2-2 | . | TRBV18 | . | TGTGCCAGCTCACCACTTGGGAACACCGGGGAGCTGTTTTTT | CASSPLGNTGELFF
15 | TRBJ2-5 | few | TRBV5-6 | TRBD2 | TGTGCCAGCAGCTTGGGACTAGCGGCCCAAGAGACCCAGTACTTC | CASSLGLAAQETQYF
14 | TRBJ2-5 | . | TRBV15 | . | TGTGCCACCAGCAGAGGTCACAGGGCTGAGACCCAGTACTTC | CATSRGHRAETQYF
13 | TRBJ2-5 | . | TRBV6-2/TRBV6-3 | . | TGTGCCAGCTCCCCTTGGGGGGAAGAGACCCAGTACTTC | CASSPWGEETQYF
15 | TRBJ1-1 | . | TRBV27 | . | TGTGCCAGCAGTACCGTGAACACGGGGGGCACTGAAGCTTTCTTT | CASSTVNTGGTEAFF
14 | TRBJ1-5 | . | TRBV7-6 | . | TGTGCCAGCAGCTTAACGCCGGGGGGTCAGCCCCAGCATTTT | CASSLTPGGQPQHF
14 | TRBJ2-1 | once | TRBV20-1 | TRBD2 | TGCAGTGGGATGCGGGGGAGCTCCTACAATGAGCAGTTCTTC | CSGMRGSSYNEQFF
15 | TRBJ2-1 | . | TRBV19 | TRBD1 | TGTGCCAGTAGTATAGTGGGACAGGGGGACAATGAGCAGTTCTTC | CASSIVGQGDNEQFF
14 | TRBJ1-2 | . | TRBV30 | TRBD1 | TGTGCCTGGAGTCCGGACAGGACTAACTATGGCTACACCTTC | CAWSPDRTNYGYTF
13 | TRBJ1-5 | . | TRBV5-1 | . | TGCGCCTCACGGGTGGGTAGCAATCAGCCCCAGCATTTT | CASRVGSNQPQHF
14 | TRBJ2-3 | . | TRBV20-1 | . | TGCAGTGCAGAACCCGGAAGCGAGGCAGATACGCAGTATTTT | CSAEPGSEADTQYF
17 | TRBJ1-2 | . | TRBV5-1 | . | TGCGCCAGCAGCTTGGCTAGGGACGTCAGAGAAGGCTATGGCTACACCTTC | CASSLARDVREGYGYTF
15 | TRBJ2-1 | . | TRBV6-1 | TRBD2 | TGTGCCAGCAGTCCCCGAGCGGGGGGCAACAATGAGCAGTTCTTC | CASSPRAGGNNEQFF
13 | TRBJ1-2 | . | TRBV6-5 | TRBD1 | TGTGCCAGCAGCCAGGGGGCCGGGTATGGCTACACCTTC | CASSQGAGYGYTF
13 | TRBJ1-2 | . | TRBV20-1 | . | TGCAGTGCTCCGCGGACAGCGAACTATGGCTACACCTTC | CSAPRTANYGYTF
14 | TRBJ2-3 | . | TRBV9 | . | TGTGCCAGCAGCCCTTACGGGGGCACAGATACGCAGTATTTT | CASSPYGGTDTQYF
14 | TRBJ2-5 | . | TRBV20-1 | TRBD2 | TGCAGTGTTACGACTAGCGGGGAGGGTTGGACCCAGTACTTC | CSVTTSGEGWTQYF
16 | TRBJ2-1 | . | TRBV3-1 | TRBD2 | TGTGCCAGCAGCCAAGTACGCGGGGGCTCCTACAATGAGCAGTTCTTC | CASSQVRGGSYNEQFF
12 | TRBJ1-1 | . | TRBV19 | . | TGTGCCAGTAGTATGCAGAACACTGAAGCTTTCTTT | CASSMQNTEAFF
14 | TRBJ2-3 | . | TRBV9 | . | TGTGCCAGCAGCGTAGCTCCTGAGGTCGATACGCAGTATTTT | CASSVAPEVDTQYF
15 | TRBJ2-5 | . | TRBV6-5 | TRBD2 | TGTGCCAGCAGTTACTCGACGGGGAGGGAAGAGACCCAGTACTTC | CASSYSTGREETQYF
14 | TRBJ1-1 | . | TRBV9 | TRBD1 | TGTGCCAGCAGCGTAGACCCAGGGGGGACTGAAGCTTTCTTT | CASSVDPGGTEAFF
16 | TRBJ1-5 | once | TRBV7-2 | . | TGTGCCAGCAGCTGGTCCGGGGGAGCAAACAATCAGCCCCAGCATTTT | CASSWSGGANNQPQHF
14 | TRBJ2-3 | . | TRBV19 | . | TGTGCCAGTAGTATCCCAGGGGCCACAGATACGCAGTATTTT | CASSIPGATDTQYF
14 | TRBJ1-1 | . | TRBV5-1 | TRBD1 | TGCGCCAGCAGTTCGACAGGGATGAACACTGAAGCTTTCTTT | CASSSTGMNTEAFF
15 | TRBJ2-1 | . | TRBV28 | . | TGTGCCAGCAGCACCGGGGACAGCGAGGAGGGTGAGCAGTTCTTC | CASSTGDSEEGEQFF
16 | TRBJ1-2 | . | TRBV29-1 | . | TGCAGCGTTGCTGGGACAAGACAGTATTCCCCTGGGGGCTACACCTTC | CSVAGTRQYSPGGYTF
17 | TRBJ1-1 | once | TRBV5-4 | . | TGTGCCAGCAGCTTCAACACCCGGGCCAGGGGAGGCACTGAAGCTTTCTTT | CASSFNTRARGGTEAFF
12 | TRBJ2-5 | . | TRBV20-1 | . | TGCAGTGCTAGAGTACTTGGGGAGACCCAGTACTTC | CSARVLGETQYF
16 | TRBJ1-1 | once | TRBV12-3/TRBV12-4 | TRBD1 | TGTGCCAGCAGTTCAGGGACAGGGGGTACGGGAACTGAAGCTTTCTTT | CASSSGTGGTGTEAFF
17 | TRBJ2-2 | . | TRBV20-1 | TRBD1 | TGCAGTGCTAGAGATTTGAGCGGCAGGGGGCACACCGGGGAGCTGTTTTTT | CSARDLSGRGHTGELFF
16 | TRBJ2-2 | . | TRBV6-1 | TRBD1 | TGTGCCAGCACCCAAAGGACAGGGGTGAACACCGGGGAGCTGTTTTTT | CASTQRTGVNTGELFF
14 | TRBJ2-7 | . | TRBV9 | . | TGTGCCAGCAGCGTGGGGTGGGGCTCCTACGAGCAGTACTTC | CASSVGWGSYEQYF
16 | TRBJ2-6 | . | TRBV19 | . | TGTGCCAGTAGTATAGAATGGGCATCTGGGGCCAACGTCCTGACTTTC | CASSIEWASGANVLTF
15 | TRBJ1-5 | . | TRBV3-1 | TRBD1 | TGTGCCAGCAGCCCTGGGGACAGCCCGTCGGAGCCCCAGCATTTT | CASSPGDSPSEPQHF
12 | TRBJ1-1 | . | TRBV3-1 | . | TGTGCCAGCAGCCAACAACCCACTGAAGCTTTCTTT | CASSQQPTEAFF
14 | TRBJ1-3 | once | TRBV20-1 | . | TGCAGTGCTGCCCCGGACGGGACGCGGTACACCATATATTTT | CSAAPDGTRYTIYF
14 | TRBJ1-6 | . | TRBV7-2 | . | TGTGCCAGCAGCTTAGCGACGGGTGGTTCACCCCTCCACTTT | CASSLATGGSPLHF